Sequencing of this T cell receptor (beta chain) was carried out in a study of T cell responses to AZD1222 COVID-19 vaccine. Study-wide points: Only a handful of AZD1222 recipients, five to seven in all, had baseline seropositivity. The donor group comprised mostly white British people and more females; the analysis possibly underestimated clonal diversity. The reported proportion of spike-specific TCRs targeting unmutated variant regions was nearly half.

The assay was immunoSEQ multiplex PCR, and TCRdb's table has in-frame clones only and misses some. The data show some 86,000 clones, 85% to 90% seen once. Germline CDR1 is KGHSH and CDR2 is LQKENI. The CDR3 contains 15 residues. The J segment lost 5 bases and the V segment lost 1 base, leaving 4 bases of the junction unmatched. A note on this clone: The antigen is undetermined.

The genes are TRBV18 and TRBJ2-7, with 11 nucleotides matching TRBD2. The receptor comes from an adult who received the AZD1222 COVID-19 vaccine. Sequencing was performed on peripheral blood, taken 28 days after the second AZD1222 dose. CDR3 bases: TGTGCCAGCTCACCACTTAGCGGGAGGGCCGACGAGCAGTACTTC. Protein product: CASSPLSGRADEQYF.